This T cell receptor beta chain was obtained from a study of shared clonotypes between healthy human individuals (dated by TCRdb to the early 2020s). General notes on the study: A few men and two women, aged 18 to 49 years, made up the cohort. Blood TCR repertoires of a handful of healthy adults were deeply sequenced to estimate repertoire size and the extent of clonotype sharing between individuals. For each donor, three plates each were used for CD4 naive and CD4 memory, two plates were used for CD8 naive, and one plate was used for CD8 memory. Per donor, leukapheresis produced somewhere between about 0.85 and 8.9 billion PBMCs. Different laboratories and diverse techniques were used to prepare libraries and sequence TCR repertoires, to increase sequencing depth and limit assay-specific biases. What the study reported, not specific to this receptor: Pairwise subsampling indicated that sequencing depth was expected to affect the degree of clonotype sharing among donors. Compared with non-shared clonotypes, the clonotypes found in all four sorted-subset donors had higher generation probabilities. The genetic and exposure-history diversity represented was limited by the small number of donors. Incomplete sequencing was indicated by rarefaction of sorted-subset datasets, despite the large sequencing depth. Larger estimated clonotype richness was generally found for naive subsets than for memory subsets. When several donors were compared, the shared fraction of clonotypes was roughly 5% for naive CD4, around 4% for naive CD8, 2% to 2.5% for memory CD4, and 0.35% to 0.4% for memory CD8. Sampling was restricted to blood, and TCR repertoires in tissue are likely to differ from TCR repertoires in blood.

CDR1 WSHSY and CDR2 SAAADI were looked up in the germline V gene. The CDR3 spans 14 residues, from the cysteine through the phenylalanine. Solely the CDR3 DNA is kept, with 42 bases framed from the first base. Trimming takes 0 bases from V and 0 bases from J, and the germline ends sit 5 bases apart. TCR CDR3 regions were amplified from genomic DNA by multiplex PCR using the deep immunoSEQ assay. Extracted genomic DNA from each cell subset was distributed evenly across all wells of several immunoSEQ 96-well plates, and each plate was treated as a replicate. For sorted subsets, 200 to 250 ng genomic DNA, equal to some 28,000 T cell genomes, was loaded into each replicate PCR. Purified libraries were measured with a Qubit 3.0 fluorometer, size-checked on a Bioanalyzer 2100, and measured again with the KAPA Library Quantification kit. A separate single-read 150-cycle Illumina NextSeq 550 flow cell was used to sequence each immunoSEQ 96-well plate. The authors processed their data as follows. Because the immunoSEQ output held only junctional sequences and lacked quality scores, the filtering could not match the filtering applied to full-length reads. To assign V/J genes and CDR3, sequences were annotated using PyIR, a Python wrapper for IgBLAST v1.9, with IMGT germline references. Reads were removed for weak V/J assignments (E-value above 1e-6), missing CDR3, stop codons, out-of-frame junctions, or ambiguous translated residues. V3J clonotypes were defined by identical inferred V gene, J gene, and CDR3 amino acid sequence. The percentage overlap between two repertoires was calculated by dividing the number of shared unique clonotypes by the size of the smaller repertoire. Repertoire richness was assessed with RTK rarefaction, the Chao1 estimator, and Recon v2.1 estimates of unobserved clonotypes. For all TCRbeta clonotypes obtained by the gDNA method from a handful of donors, generation probabilities were computed with OLGA. This immuneACCESS table, as held by TCRdb, lists in-frame sequences with V and J called but not all clones. Of the missing ones, under half trace to an unresolved V gene in checked studies; the others have no known cause. The V and J calls and clone size are taken from that table; D and trimming were inferred from the DNA. For this sample the table gives approximately 2,200,000 clones, of which about 92% were detected only once. Together, the top ten hold 1.7% of the sample.

CD8 naive samples consisted of CD45RO-negative cells that were positively selected for CCR7, yielding a CD45RA+CCR7+ population without TemRA cells. The donors were healthy, HIV-negative adults with no recently reported acute infections or vaccinations. Only Caucasian adults living in Nashville, Tennessee, USA were represented among the donors. Blood was obtained by leukapheresis, after which PBMCs were separated by Ficoll-Histopaque density gradient centrifugation and cryopreserved in liquid nitrogen vapor phase. Analytical flow cytometry was used to check the purity and quantity of each magnetically sorted T cell population. Each sorted fraction had its genomic DNA isolated and then quantified by UV absorbance on a Nanodrop 2000c. This clone appeared a few times. The antigen it binds to is not known. No base qualities exist here, and no much larger clone lies one base off it.

The TCR comes from a man between 18 and 35 years old in good health. Some clones in this sample may be carry-over from other donors' samples. The specimen was naive CD8+ T cells from PBMCs. According to the study, the label for this sample's cell subset or site signals: CD45RA+CCR7+. The rearranged chain carries TRBV10-2 and TRBJ1-2, with no confident D gene call. The CDR3 sequence is CASSESGPNYGYTF. The DNA reads TGCGCCAGCAGTGAGTCGGGCCCTAACTATGGCTACACCTTC.